The 13 T cell receptor beta chains below all came from one sample that was sequenced in a study of OX40 agonist ivuxolimab in advanced cancers. Sequenced by immunoSEQ multiplex PCR; TCRdb stores in-frame clones only, minus some. The repertoire holds about 60,000 clones, with 91% as singletons. The specimen comprised CD4+ or CD8+ T cells sorted from blood, sampled in a trial of the OX40 agonist ivuxolimab. The source is an adult with an advanced solid tumor such as melanoma, head and neck, liver or kidney cancer.

The rearrangement uses TRBV5-1 and TRBJ2-5; 9 nucleotides line up with TRBD1. This CDR3 region has 13 residues. CDR1 and CDR2 from the germline V gene are SGHRS and YFSETQ. V was pared by 5 bases and J by 5 bases, with 4 bases of the junction left unmatched. CDR3 sequence: CASRPGQGETQYF. In DNA, the CDR3 is TGCGCCAGCAGGCCGGGACAGGGCGAGACCCAGTACTTC.

This clone was seen only once. This chain connects TRBV4-3 to TRBJ2-7; D uncertain. This CDR3 comprises 13 residues. V was cut by 4 bases and J by 1 base, with 8 bases left in between. CDR1 is LGHNA, CDR2 YSLEER, per germline. This CDR3 reads CASSRWPSYEQYF. Here the CDR3 DNA reads TGCGCCAGCAGCCGTTGGCCTTCCTACGAGCAGTACTTC.

J is TRBJ2-1 and V is TRBV19; 8 bases map to TRBD1. The CDR3 is 13 residues long. Germline V CDR1 and CDR2: LNHDA, SQIVND (reference sequence). Trimming at V came to 6 bases and at J to 4 bases, leaving 2 bases not matched to a gene. This CDR3 is CASSGQGYNEQFF. CDR3 sequence (DNA): TGTGCCAGTAGCGGACAGGGATACAATGAGCAGTTCTTC.

This clone was detected only once. The chain employs TRBV6-6 and TRBJ2-5; D possibly matches TRBD1 or TRBD2 (5 bases each). The J call may be incorrect, as the DNA end agrees better with TRBJ2-7. The V gene's germline CDR1 is MNHNY and CDR2 SVGAGI (reference sequence). CDR3 size: 14 residues. In nucleotides, the CDR3 is TGTGCCAGCATGCCCTCGGGACGACTCTACGAGCAGTACTTC. It specifies CASMPSGRLYEQYF.

This rearrangement joins TRBV28 to TRBJ2-2; weak D call: TRBD1 (6 bases). The CDR3 contains 15 residues. The germline V gene encodes CDR1 MDHEN and CDR2 SYDVKM. Trimming removed 4 bases from V and 2 bases from J, with 11 bases in between. CDR3 bases: TGTGCCAGCAGTTCCGGGACACTTAACACCGGGGAGCTGTTTTTT. Amino acids: CASSSGTLNTGELFF.

This chain connects TRBV5-1 to TRBJ2-5, with 10 positions matching TRBD2. CDR3 length: 17 residues. The germline V gene has CDR1 SGHRS and CDR2 YFSETQ. After removal of 2 bases from V and 5 bases from J, the junction contained 12 bases not matched to a gene. The CDR3 DNA is TGCGCCAGCAGCTTCGGAGCTAGCGGGAGAGCGGGGGAGACCCAGTACTTC. As protein: CASSFGASGRAGETQYF.

The V call is TRBV9, the J call TRBJ2-5; D possibly corresponds to TRBD1 (5 bases). The CDR3 loop spans 15 amino acids. Germline V gene data show CDR1 as SGDLS and CDR2 as YYNGEE. Trimming removed 0 bases from V and 4 bases from J, with 13 bases in between. The DNA for the CDR3 is TGTGCCAGCAGCGTAGGAAGGGCCCAGGGAGAGACCCAGTACTTC. Its protein is CASSVGRAQGETQYF.

This chain joins TRBV7-9 and TRBJ1-2; D is possibly TRBD1 (6 bases). The CDR3 is 16 residues long. The germline V gene has CDR1 SEHNR and CDR2 FQNEAQ (reference sequence). Trimming left V 3 bases short and J 3 bases short, with 17 bases between. The CDR3 spells CASSFGPGQTDYGYTF. As DNA, the CDR3 is TGTGCCAGCAGCTTTGGTCCGGGACAAACCGACTATGGCTACACCTTC.

The V gene is TRBV18, the J gene TRBJ1-3, with TRBD1 as a possible D gene (5 bases). This CDR3 region has 16 residues. Germline lookup yields CDR1 KGHSH and CDR2 LQKENI. The ends were cut back, 0 bases at V and 0 bases at J, with 9 bases in the middle. DNA for the CDR3: TGTGCCAGCTCACCACCGGGGCGCACCTCTGGAAACACCATATATTTT. This gives the protein CASSPPGRTSGNTIYF.

The CDR3 loop reads CASSPIAGAGEQYF. Here the CDR3 DNA reads TGTGCCAGCAGCCCAATAGCGGGAGCTGGAGAGCAGTACTTC. The genes are TRBV7-9 and TRBJ2-7, with TRBD2 identical over 9 bases. Looked up from germline, CDR1 is SEHNR and CDR2 is FQNEAQ (reference sequence). The CDR3 sequence is 14 residues long. Trimming removed 5 bases from V and 7 bases from J; junction bases left unmatched: 9.

This sequence joins TRBV6-5 and TRBJ1-4, with D uncertain. CDR3 length equals 13 residues. With 6 bases removed from V and 6 bases from J, the gap between germline ends came to 11 bases. CDR1 and CDR2 from the germline V gene are MNHEY and SVGAGI. The DNA of the CDR3 is TGTGCCAGCAGCTTCCGCCCCCATGAAAAACTGTTTTTT. Amino acids: CASSFRPHEKLFF.

The gene calls are TRBV4-3 and TRBJ2-3; D gene uncertain. The CDR3 spans 14 residues. V shed 1 base and J shed 6 bases, with 11 bases lying between them. From germline, CDR1 is LGHNA and CDR2 YSLEER. DNA of the CDR3: TGCGCCAGCAGCCAAGGTGTTTCAAGGGATACGCAGTATTTT. Translated: CASSQGVSRDTQYF.

J is TRBJ2-5 and V is TRBV18; possibly TRBD2 for D (5 bases). Looked up from germline, CDR1 is KGHSH and CDR2 is LQKENI. The CDR3 is made up of 12 amino acids. Between the trimmed V and J ends, which lost 5 bases and 5 bases, there was a span of 9 bases. The CDR3 DNA reads TGTGCCAGCTCATCGGGCGGGGAGACCCAGTACTTC. Its translation: CASSSGGETQYF.